This entry lists 20 T cell receptor beta chains sequenced from one sample in a study of cytomegalovirus exposure and HLA in healthy donors. TCRdb's table, derived via immunoSEQ multiplex PCR, lists solely in-frame clones and lacks some. The sample includes a few hundred thousand clones, around nine tenths of them seen just once. The sequenced sample was PBMCs. The receptor set was obtained from a woman aged 18-30 years in good health and CMV-seronegative.

This chain uses TRBV6-6 with TRBJ2-7; 10 bases are a match to TRBD2. CDR3 length: 15 amino acids. The ends lost 3 bases at V and 4 bases at J; junction bases unmatched: 6. Germline V lookup: CDR1 MNHNY, CDR2 SVGAGI (reference sequence). DNA for the CDR3: TGTGCCAGCAGTTATGTCCCTAGCGGGAGTTACGAGCAGTACTTC. Its protein is CASSYVPSGSYEQYF.

The chain has TRBV6-5 and TRBJ2-7; 8 positions agree with TRBD1. Germline loops: CDR1 MNHEY, CDR2 SVGAGI. Germline trimming cut 7 bases from V and 7 bases from J; bases unmatched to any gene: 15. The CDR3 runs 15 residues. The CDR3 region is CASTDVGQGAREQYF. The CDR3 region has the DNA TGTGCCAGCACTGACGTGGGGCAGGGGGCTCGAGAGCAGTACTTC.

The J gene is TRBJ1-2, the V gene TRBV5-1; 7 bases are shared with TRBD1. The V and J ends lost 0 bases and 6 bases, in that order; junction bases with no gene match: 11. The CDR3 contains 16 residues. Germline CDR1 and CDR2: SGHRS and YFSETQ. CDR3 nucleotides: TGCGCCAGCAGCTTGGATAACAGGGGTTCCTCCCATGGCTACACCTTC. This gives the protein CASSLDNRGSSHGYTF. Together with reference TRBV5-1 and TRBJ1-2, the CDR3 gives the full variable domain: KAGVTQTPRYLIKTRGQQVTLSCSPISGHRSVSWYQQTPGQGLQFLFEYFSETQRNKGNFPGRFSGRQFSNSRSEMNVSTLELGDSALYLCASSLDNRGSSHGYTFGSGTRLTVV.

V usage is TRBV5-4 and J usage is TRBJ1-1; tentatively, D is TRBD1 (6 bases). Trimming removed 4 bases at V and 6 bases at J, with 22 bases between. CDR1 and CDR2 (germline): SGHNT, YYREEE (reference sequence). The length of the CDR3 is 16 residues. Here the CDR3 DNA reads TGTGCCAGCAGCGTGGGAACAGGGACCCTTGACCCTGAAGCTTTCTTT. Protein sequence: CASSVGTGTLDPEAFF.

The chain combines TRBV7-2 with TRBJ2-3; D perhaps matches TRBD2 (5 bases). Per the germline V gene, CDR1 is SGHTA and CDR2 is FQGNSA. Trimming removed 8 bases at V and 0 bases at J, with 12 bases between. This CDR3 is 14 amino acids long. The CDR3 DNA reads as TGTGCCAGCCGCGTGGAGGTTAGCACAGATACGCAGTATTTT. Protein product: CASRVEVSTDTQYF.

The V gene is TRBV30, the J gene TRBJ1-1; 7 nucleotides align to TRBD1. Germline CDR1 reads GTSNPN; CDR2 reads SVGIG (reference sequence). The CDR3 runs to 11 residues. After removal of 3 bases from V and 8 bases from J, the junction contained 3 bases not matched to a gene. The chain's CDR3 is CAWREGGEAFF. CDR3 coding DNA: TGTGCCTGGAGAGAAGGGGGCGAAGCTTTCTTT.

The chain has TRBV13 and TRBJ1-2, with 7 bases identical to TRBD1. Looked up from germline, CDR1 is PRHDT and CDR2 is FYEKMQ (reference sequence). The V segment lost 6 bases and the J segment 3 bases; nucleotides outside the gene matches: 16. There are 17 residues in the CDR3. DNA for the CDR3: TGTGCCAGCAGTGCAGGGGGACAGACATCTGACTACTATGGCTACACCTTC. It encodes CASSAGGQTSDYYGYTF.

V and J are TRBV29-1 and TRBJ2-1; D perhaps matches TRBD1 (5 bases). Germline CDR1 and CDR2: SQVTM and ANQGSEA. There are 14 residues in the CDR3. The ends were cut back, 8 bases at V and 6 bases at J, with 20 bases in the middle. CDR3 amino acids: CSTERRGRGNEQFF. The CDR3 DNA is TGCAGCACCGAGCGTAGGGGTAGAGGCAATGAGCAGTTCTTC.

V gene TRBV6-5 combines with J gene TRBJ1-1; 7 bases match TRBD1. The CDR3 has 15 amino acids. Germline CDR1 MNHEY, CDR2 SVGAGI. J lost 4 bases, V lost 0 bases, and 5 bases had no gene match. CDR3 protein: CASSYSSGTATEAFF. Written as DNA, the CDR3 is TGTGCCAGCAGTTACTCATCCGGGACAGCCACTGAAGCTTTCTTT.

On this clone itself: An end of the junction does not agree with germline; a read error may underlie this. The rearrangement uses TRBV10-3 and TRBJ2-1; a possible D gene is TRBD1 (7 bases). The CDR3 is 13 residues long. Germline V lookup: CDR1 ENHRY, CDR2 SYGVKD. This chain's CDR3 is CAITNSGGSSLIF. The CDR3 nucleotides read TGTGCCATCACCAATTCAGGGGGGTCTTCTCTAATCTTC.

The gene calls are TRBV14 and TRBJ2-1, with 8 bases aligning to TRBD2. The CDR3 loop spans 15 amino acids. Trimming removed 3 bases from V and 8 bases from J; junction bases left unmatched: 9. Germline V gene lookup returns CDR1 SGHDN and CDR2 FVKESK. The DNA of the CDR3 is TGTGCCAGCAGCCAGAGCGGGAGTCCGTTCGATGAGCAGTTCTTC. Translating gives CASSQSGSPFDEQFF.

The chain combines TRBV2 with TRBJ2-1, with 7 nucleotides matching TRBD2. The V gene end was trimmed by 4 bases and the J gene end by 6 bases; junction bases not matched to a gene: 15. Germline CDR1 reads SNHLY; CDR2 reads FYNNEI. The CDR3 has 17 amino acids. The CDR3 is CASSVRGRLAGANEQFF. The CDR3 DNA reads as TGTGCCAGCAGTGTTAGGGGTCGACTAGCCGGGGCCAATGAGCAGTTCTTC. The complete variable domain, with remaining parts taken from reference TRBV2 and TRBJ2-1, reads EPEVTQTPSHQVTQMGQEVILRCVPISNHLYFYWYRQILGQKVEFLVSFYNNEISEKSEIFDDQFSVERPDGSNFTLKIRSTKLEDSAMYFCASSVRGRLAGANEQFFGPGTRLTVL.

A few counts support this clone. V usage is TRBV25-1 and J usage is TRBJ1-6; D call uncertain. The CDR3 runs to 11 residues. Trimming left V 4 bases short and J 16 bases short, with 11 bases between. CDR1 and CDR2 (germline): MGHDK, SYGVNS. The CDR3 DNA reads TGTGCCAGCAGTGTAGAATTCGAGCTCCACTTT. Translation gives CASSVEFELHF.

J is TRBJ2-1 and V is TRBV29-1; 10 positions match TRBD2. V was clipped by 4 bases and J by 4 bases; unmatched bases: 7. CDR3 size: 15 residues. Looked up from germline, CDR1 is SQVTM and CDR2 is ANQGSEA. The CDR3 protein is CSVVLLAGEYNEQFF. Here the CDR3 DNA reads TGCAGCGTTGTACTGCTAGCGGGGGAATACAATGAGCAGTTCTTC.

About this clone itself: Other DNA sequences in this specimen translate into the identical CDR3. The V gene is TRBV7-2, the J gene TRBJ2-7, with a weak D call TRBD2 (5 bases). This CDR3 has 14 residues. Germline V gene lookup returns CDR1 SGHTA and CDR2 FQGNSA. V dropped 5 bases and J dropped 0 bases, with 11 bases sitting between them. DNA for the CDR3: TGTGCCAGCAGCCTAACACGGGGCTCCTACGAGCAGTACTTC. Residues: CASSLTRGSYEQYF.

The sample holds one count of this clone. The V call is TRBV19, the J call TRBJ2-4, with a tentative D call TRBD2 (5 bases). Germline values: CDR1 LNHDA, CDR2 SQIVND (reference sequence). Trimming removed 8 bases at V and 0 bases at J, with 11 bases between. This CDR3 comprises 14 residues. CDR3 sequence (DNA): TGTGCCAGTTCGAGGGCCGGAGCCAAAAACATTCAGTACTTC. This encodes CASSRAGAKNIQYF. The full variable domain, its missing parts supplied by reference TRBV19 and TRBJ2-4, is DGGITQSPKYLFRKEGQNVTLSCEQNLNHDAMYWYRQDPGQGLRLIYYSQIVNDFQKGDIAEGYSVSREKKESFPLTVTSAQKNPTAFYLCASSRAGAKNIQYFGAGTRLSVL.

This clone showed up just a few times. V is TRBV6-5 and J is TRBJ2-7; D uncertain. In germline, CDR1 is MNHEY, CDR2 SVGAGI. The V gene lost 0 bases and the J gene lost 0 bases, with 9 bases spanning the gap. The CDR3 runs to 15 residues. CDR3 DNA sequence: TGTGCCAGCAGTTACTCGGGCCGGAACTCCTACGAGCAGTACTTC. Translating it yields CASSYSGRNSYEQYF.

V and J are TRBV28 and TRBJ2-5; 9 bases agree with TRBD2. Per the germline V gene, CDR1 is MDHEN and CDR2 is SYDVKM. The ends lost 1 base at V and 5 bases at J; junction bases unmatched: 11. CDR3 size: 17 residues. CDR3 bases: TGTGCCAGCAGTTTATCTAGCGGGACCCCGCGTGGGGAGACCCAGTACTTC. Its translation: CASSLSSGTPRGETQYF. Full variable domain (remainder filled in from reference TRBV28 and TRBJ2-5): DVKVTQSSRYLVKRTGEKVFLECVQDMDHENMFWYRQDPGLGLRLIYFSYDVKMKEKGDIPEGYSVSREKKERFSLILESASTNQTSMYLCASSLSSGTPRGETQYFGPGTRLLVL.

The chain employs TRBV28 and TRBJ2-7; possibly TRBD2 for D (5 bases). Trimming cost V 4 bases and J 5 bases, with 12 bases left between them. The CDR3 runs to 13 residues. Germline CDR1 reads MDHEN; CDR2 reads SYDVKM. CDR3 in amino acids: CASSSRYGDEQYF. The CDR3 nucleotides read TGTGCCAGCAGTTCTAGGTACGGGGACGAGCAGTACTTC.

The rearrangement links TRBV27 to TRBJ2-1; 8 positions agree with TRBD1. There are 15 residues in the CDR3. Losses at the gene ends were 3 bases for V and 3 bases for J; bases not matched to a gene: 4. In germline, CDR1 is MNHEY, CDR2 SMNVEV (reference sequence). CDR3 protein: CASSFGGQVYNEQFF. CDR3 DNA: TGTGCCAGCAGTTTTGGGGGACAGGTCTACAATGAGCAGTTCTTC.